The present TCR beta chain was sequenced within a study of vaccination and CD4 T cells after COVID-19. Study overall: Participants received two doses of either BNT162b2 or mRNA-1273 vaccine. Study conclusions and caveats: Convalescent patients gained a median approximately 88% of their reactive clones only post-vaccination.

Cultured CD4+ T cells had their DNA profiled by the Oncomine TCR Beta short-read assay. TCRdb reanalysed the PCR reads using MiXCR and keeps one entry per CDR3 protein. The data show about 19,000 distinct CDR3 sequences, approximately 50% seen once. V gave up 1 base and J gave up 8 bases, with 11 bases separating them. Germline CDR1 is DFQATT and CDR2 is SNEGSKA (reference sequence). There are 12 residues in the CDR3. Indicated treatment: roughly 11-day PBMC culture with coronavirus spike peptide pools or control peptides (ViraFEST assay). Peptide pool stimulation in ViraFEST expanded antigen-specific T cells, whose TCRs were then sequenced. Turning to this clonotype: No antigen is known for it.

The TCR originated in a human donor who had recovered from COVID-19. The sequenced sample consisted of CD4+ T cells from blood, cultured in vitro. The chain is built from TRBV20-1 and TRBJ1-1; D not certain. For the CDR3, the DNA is TGCAGTGCTAGAGCCGGGATACAAGAAGCTTTCTTT. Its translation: CSARAGIQEAFF.